The entry below gives a single T cell receptor (beta chain) sequence along with its context. The target antigen is unknown. Peptide-pool stimulation followed by sequencing identified expanded antigen-specific CD4+ clonotypes in the ViraFEST assay. Culture proceeded for approximately 9 days, and CD4+ T cells were then isolated. The healthy vaccine recipients, who had no prior SARS-CoV-2 infection, showed negative nucleocapsid antibodies. Every well housed two million PBMC, which grew in culture alongside 10 IU/ml IL-2 and 8.5 to 10 ug/ml peptides. On both days 3 and 7, half of the culture medium was replaced with IL-2 medium. The CDR3 loop spans 15 amino acids. The germline CDR1 and CDR2 sequences are MNHEY and SMNVEV (reference sequence). Deletions cut 0 bases from V and 1 base from J, with 4 bases between. The sample is drawn from a study of vaccination effects on CD4 cells after COVID-19. General study findings and limits: Limitations: small convalescent group and missing early post-infection timepoints.

Some clones are missing from TCRdb's copy, which holds only in-frame ones; the method was immunoSEQ multiplex PCR. The sample shows roughly 35,000 clones, about three quarters of them seen only once. The TCR comes from a human donor who received a COVID-19 vaccine. The chain links TRBV27 to TRBJ1-6; D is unresolved. The specimen comprised CD4+ T cells from PBMCs cultured with HCoV-OC43 spike peptides, sampled before COVID-19 vaccination. Sample subset: HCoV-OC43 spike overlapping peptide pool stimulation. CDR3 sequence reads: CASSLSSSYNSPLHF. The CDR3 bases are TGTGCCAGCAGTTTATCGTCATCCTATAATTCACCCCTCCACTTT.